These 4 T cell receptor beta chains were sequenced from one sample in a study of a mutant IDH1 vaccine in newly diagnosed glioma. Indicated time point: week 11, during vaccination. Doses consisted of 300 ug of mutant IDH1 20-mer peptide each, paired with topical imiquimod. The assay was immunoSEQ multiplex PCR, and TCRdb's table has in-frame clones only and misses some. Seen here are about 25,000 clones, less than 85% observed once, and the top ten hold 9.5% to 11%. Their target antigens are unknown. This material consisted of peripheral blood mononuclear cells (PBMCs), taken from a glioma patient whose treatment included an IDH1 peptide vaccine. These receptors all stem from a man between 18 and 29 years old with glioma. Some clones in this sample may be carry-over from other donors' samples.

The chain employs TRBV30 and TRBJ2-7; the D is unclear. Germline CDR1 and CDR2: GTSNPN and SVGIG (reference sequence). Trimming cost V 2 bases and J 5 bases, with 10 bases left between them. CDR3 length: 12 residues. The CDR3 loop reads CAWSLVVDEQYF. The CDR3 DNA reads TGTGCCTGGAGTCTTGTGGTAGACGAGCAGTACTTC.

CDR3 in DNA: TGTGCCTGGAGTTCGACAGGGGCGGGCGATGGCTACACCTTC. Protein sequence: CAWSSTGAGDGYTF. The V call is TRBV30, the J call TRBJ1-2, with TRBD1 matching over 8 bases. The V segment lost 2 bases and the J segment 6 bases; nucleotides outside the gene matches: 8. Germline CDR1 is GTSNPN and CDR2 is SVGIG (reference sequence). The CDR3 covers 14 residues.

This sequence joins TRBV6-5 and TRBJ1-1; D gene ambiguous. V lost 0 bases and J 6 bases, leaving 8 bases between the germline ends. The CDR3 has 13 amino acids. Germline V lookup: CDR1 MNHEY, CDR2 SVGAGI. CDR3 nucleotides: TGTGCCAGCAGTTACTCCGGGAGGCCTGAAGCTTTCTTT. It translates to CASSYSGRPEAFF.

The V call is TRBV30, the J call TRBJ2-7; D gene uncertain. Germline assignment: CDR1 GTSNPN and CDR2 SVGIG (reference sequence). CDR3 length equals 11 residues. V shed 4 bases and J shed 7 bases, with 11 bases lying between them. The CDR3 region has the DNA TGTGCCTGGATAACCGGGCGGGAGCAGTACTTC. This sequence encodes CAWITGREQYF. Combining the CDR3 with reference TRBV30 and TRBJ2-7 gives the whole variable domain SQTIHQWPATLVQPVGSPLSLECTVEGTSNPNLYWYRQAAGRGLQLLFYSVGIGQISSEVPQNLSASRPQDRQFILSSKKLLLSDSGFYLCAWITGREQYFGPGTRLTVT.